This paragraph reports one T cell receptor beta chain. CDR1 is DFQATT and CDR2 is SNEGSKA in the germline V gene (reference sequence). The CDR3 runs 12 residues. These data come from a study of monozygotic twins with inflammatory bowel disease. Each TCR library consumed around 3,600 ng of total RNA. After re-calling the 5' RACE reads, TCRdb lists one entry per CDR3 protein, DNA absent. The sample yields 440,000 or so distinct CDR3 sequences, of which the top ten take up 2% to 2.5%. This sequence was found in a human donor with ulcerative colitis or Crohn's disease, or a healthy co-twin of an affected twin (not recorded which). The sequencing input was blood. This chain links TRBV20-1 with TRBJ2-7. CDR3 protein: CSARWISYEQYF.